This T cell receptor beta chain was profiled in a study of T-cell reconstitution after alpha-beta-depleted transplantation in children. V was clipped by 4 bases and J by 1 base, with 12 bases between them. The CDR3 is 15 amino acids. In germline, CDR1 is MNHNS, CDR2 SASEGT. Unique molecular identifiers were built into the TCRbeta library. TCRdb re-called the PCR reads with MiXCR, one entry per CDR3 protein. Of roughly 300,000 distinct CDR3 sequences listed, 9.9% are singletons. This clonotype was seen a few times. The sample in question was PBMCs from the stem cell graft donor, obtained from the stem cell graft. The chain employs TRBV6-1 and TRBJ2-3; D unresolved. This TCR came from a human donor who donated a stem cell graft to a child with SCID. The CDR3 DNA sequence: TGTGCCAGCAGTGTGCTAGGGTCAGGCACAGATACGCAGTATTTT. It encodes CASSVLGSGTDTQYF.